A single sample is the source of the 25 T cell receptor beta chains below, sequenced in a study of cytomegalovirus exposure and HLA in healthy donors. Primers included in the PCR were 60 Vbeta and 13 Jbeta primers. TCRdb keeps only in-frame clones here, not all; method: immunoSEQ multiplex PCR. The sample has a few hundred thousand clones; about 70% are singletons. The sequencing input was PBMCs. The receptors come from a woman aged 25 to 39 in good health and CMV-seronegative.

The chain couples TRBV7-6 to TRBJ2-1; D is perhaps TRBD2 (6 bases). In germline, CDR1 is SGHVS, CDR2 FNYEAQ. Trimming cost V 3 bases and J 4 bases, with 25 bases left between them. The length of the CDR3 is 19 residues. CDR3 nucleotides: TGTGCCAGCAGCTTGAGAAACCTCGGGACTTCAACTTCTTACAATGAGCAGTTCTTC. Translating gives CASSLRNLGTSTSYNEQFF.

In DNA, the CDR3 is TGTGCCTGTGACAGGGGCGACAATCAGCCCCAGCATTTT. Amino acid sequence: CACDRGDNQPQHF. The V gene is TRBV30, the J gene TRBJ1-5; 8 bases map to TRBD1. The ends lost 6 bases at V and 3 bases at J; junction bases unmatched: 4. The CDR3 spans 13 residues. Germline V gives CDR1 GTSNPN, CDR2 SVGIG (reference sequence).

The chain links TRBV19 to TRBJ1-5; D may be TRBD1 (6 bases). V gave up 6 bases and J gave up 0 bases, with 21 bases separating them. The length of the CDR3 is 18 residues. Germline V gives CDR1 LNHDA, CDR2 SQIVND (reference sequence). The CDR3 DNA reads as TGTGCCAGTAGGGACCGGGCCGCGGGGGCCTATAGCAATCAGCCCCAGCATTTT. Its translation: CASRDRAAGAYSNQPQHF.

This clone was observed a few times. It is likely a read error, because the conserved phenylalanine at the end of the CDR3 is missing. The chain joins TRBV30 to TRBJ1-1, with 8 bases fitting TRBD1. There are 15 residues in the CDR3. The germline gives CDR1 GTSNPN, CDR2 SVGIG (reference sequence). V lost 5 bases, J lost 1 base, and 9 bases stayed unmatched. CDR3 amino acids: CAWRTRQGRNTEAFL. The CDR3 DNA is TGTGCCTGGCGGACCAGACAGGGGCGGAACACTGAAGCTTTCTTG.

The chain recombines TRBV6-4 with TRBJ2-3; the match to TRBD2 covers 10 bases. This CDR3 spans 16 amino acids. In germline, CDR1 is MRHNA, CDR2 SNTAGT. J lost 2 bases, V lost 0 bases, and 2 bases had no gene match. The DNA of the CDR3 is TGTGCCAGCAGTGACTCCCTAGCGGGGGACACAGATACGCAGTATTTT. The encoded protein is CASSDSLAGDTDTQYF.

J is TRBJ2-2 and V is TRBV6-1; D is unresolved. The closer fit of TRBJ1-1 to the DNA end suggests the J call may be wrong. The CDR3 covers 15 residues. In germline, CDR1 is MNHNS, CDR2 SASEGT. The CDR3 bases are TGTGCCAGCAGATCCGGGGTCCTGAAGGATACTGAAGCTTTCTTT. As protein: CASRSGVLKDTEAFF.

The chain couples TRBV6-5 to TRBJ2-7; D unclear. In germline, CDR1 is MNHEY, CDR2 SVGAGI. V lost 5 bases and J lost 7, with 18 bases in between. There are 14 residues in the CDR3. The CDR3 region has the DNA TGTGCCAGCAGTGGAAACTCTAGGCCCCGGGAGCAGTACTTC. It is translated as CASSGNSRPREQYF.

This clone was found a few times. This chain joins TRBV9 and TRBJ2-3; 11 bases agree with TRBD2. Germline V gives CDR1 SGDLS, CDR2 YYNGEE. The length of the CDR3 is 17 residues. With V trimmed by 3 bases and J by 2 bases, 8 bases remained unmatched. The DNA of the CDR3 is TGTGCCAGCAGCGGAAAACCGACTAGCGGGACCACAGATACGCAGTATTTT. This encodes CASSGKPTSGTTDTQYF.

V and J are TRBV30 and TRBJ2-5, with D perhaps TRBD1 (5 bases). CDR1 GTSNPN and CDR2 SVGIG come from the germline V gene (reference sequence). The V and J ends lost 2 bases and 0 bases respectively, with 10 bases between them. The CDR3 extends over 14 amino acids. The CDR3 DNA sequence: TGTGCCTGGAGTCGAAGGGGAAACCAAGAGACCCAGTACTTC. Residues: CAWSRRGNQETQYF. Drawing the rest from reference TRBV30 and TRBJ2-5, the complete variable domain is SQTIHQWPATLVQPVGSPLSLECTVEGTSNPNLYWYRQAAGRGLQLLFYSVGIGQISSEVPQNLSASRPQDRQFILSSKKLLLSDSGFYLCAWSRRGNQETQYFGPGTRLLVL.

This chain connects TRBV2 to TRBJ1-5; tentative D call: TRBD1 (6 bases). This CDR3 contains 15 residues. The V end was cut by 6 bases, the J end by 4 bases, with 16 bases between. The germline gives CDR1 SNHLY, CDR2 FYNNEI. In DNA form, the CDR3 reads TGTGCCAGCAGCGCCCGGGCCGGACAGAATCAGCCCCAGCATTTT. This encodes CASSARAGQNQPQHF. The variable domain in full, completed from reference TRBV2 and TRBJ1-5, reads EPEVTQTPSHQVTQMGQEVILRCVPISNHLYFYWYRQILGQKVEFLVSFYNNEISEKSEIFDDQFSVERPDGSNFTLKIRSTKLEDSAMYFCASSARAGQNQPQHFGDGTRLSIL.

This clone turned up a few times. The chain recombines TRBV30 with TRBJ1-2; maybe TRBD1 (6 bases). Germline lookup yields CDR1 GTSNPN and CDR2 SVGIG (reference sequence). The CDR3 contains 14 residues. V was pared by 7 bases and J by 5 bases, with 20 bases between. The CDR3 loop is CASSPGASGYGYTF. Written as DNA, the CDR3 is TGTGCCTCCTCCCCAGGGGCATCCGGGTATGGCTACACCTTC.

This clone was counted only a few times. The chain is built from TRBV11-2 and TRBJ2-7; TRBD1 matches at 10 bases. Trimming took 11 bases from V and 5 from J; bases not matched to a gene: 6. Germline V lookup: CDR1 SGHAT, CDR2 FQNNGV. The CDR3 totals 12 residues. For the CDR3, the DNA is TGTGCCGTAGGGACAGGGGTCCACGAGCAGTACTTC. It specifies CAVGTGVHEQYF.

The chain links TRBV6-5 to TRBJ1-2; D perhaps matches TRBD1 (6 bases). Germline-derived CDR1 and CDR2 are MNHEY and SVGAGI. V was shortened by 6 bases and J by 4 bases, with 12 bases between the two germline ends. This CDR3 is built from 13 residues. The DNA for the CDR3 is TGTGCCAGCAGCGCAGGGGTCAGCTATGGCTACACCTTC. It translates to CASSAGVSYGYTF.

A note on this clone: In the same sample, other DNA sequences code for this CDR3. Written as DNA, the CDR3 is TGTGCCAGCAGCCAACGAGGAGGGAACACTGAAGCTTTCTTT. This gives the protein CASSQRGGNTEAFF. This chain links TRBV7-8 with TRBJ1-1; no clear D gene. Germline CDR1 is SGHVS and CDR2 is FQNEAQ. This CDR3 is built from 14 residues. Trimming left V 5 bases short and J 1 base short, with 11 bases between.

The V gene is TRBV18, the J gene TRBJ2-5; D remains ambiguous. Trimming shortened V by 2 bases and J by 2 bases, and 6 bases separated the two germline ends. The CDR3 spans 13 residues. Germline-derived CDR1 and CDR2 are KGHSH and LQKENI. CDR3 sequence (DNA): TGTGCCAGCTCACCAGACTTACAAGAGACCCAGTACTTC. This gives the protein CASSPDLQETQYF. Supplemented by reference TRBV18 and TRBJ2-5, the full variable domain reads NAGVMQNPRHLVRRRGQEARLRCSPMKGHSHVYWYRQLPEEGLKFMVYLQKENIIDESGMPKERFSAEFPKEGPSILRIQQVVRGDSAAYFCASSPDLQETQYFGPGTRLLVL.

V and J are TRBV9 and TRBJ2-1, with D uncertain. V was clipped by 0 bases and J by 2 bases, with 12 bases between them. Germline V lookup: CDR1 SGDLS, CDR2 YYNGEE. This CDR3 is 16 amino acids long. CDR3 bases: TGTGCCAGCAGCGTAGGTCCAGCGAGAACCTACAATGAGCAGTTCTTC. Its translation is CASSVGPARTYNEQFF. Together with reference TRBV9 and TRBJ2-1, the CDR3 gives the full variable domain: DSGVTQTPKHLITATGQRVTLRCSPRSGDLSVYWYQQSLDQGLQFLIQYYNGEERAKGNILERFSAQQFPDLHSELNLSSLELGDSALYFCASSVGPARTYNEQFFGPGTRLTVL.

The sample holds a few counts of this clone. This sequence joins TRBV7-8 and TRBJ2-7; TRBD2 agrees at 8 bases. This CDR3 contains 15 residues. Germline V CDR1 and CDR2: SGHVS, FQNEAQ. J lost 6 bases, V lost 1 base, and 8 bases had no gene match. In DNA, the CDR3 is TGTGCCAGCAGCTTAGAGGGAGCGGGAGTGTCCGAGCAGTACTTC. Translation gives CASSLEGAGVSEQYF. The full variable domain, its missing parts supplied by reference TRBV7-8 and TRBJ2-7, is GAGVSQSPRYKVAKRGQDVALRCDPISGHVSLFWYQQALGQGPEFLTYFQNEAQLDKSGLPSDRFFAERPEGSVSTLKIQRTQQEDSAVYLCASSLEGAGVSEQYFGPGTRLTVT.

The genes are TRBV25-1 and TRBJ2-7; TRBD1 aligns across 7 bases. J gave up 2 bases and V 6 bases, and 7 bases lay outside the gene matches. This CDR3 is built from 14 residues. Germline loops: CDR1 MGHDK, CDR2 SYGVNS. The CDR3 protein is CASRGPTGAYEQYF. The CDR3 nucleotides read TGTGCCAGCAGGGGCCCTACAGGGGCCTACGAGCAGTACTTC.

This rearrangement joins TRBV5-1 to TRBJ2-5; the D is unclear. Germline CDR1 reads SGHRS; CDR2 reads YFSETQ. CDR3 size: 15 residues. V was trimmed by 0 bases and J by 1 base, leaving 10 bases between them. CDR3 in DNA: TGCGCCAGCAGCTTGGGCGCTCTTCGCCAAGAGACCCAGTACTTC. Residues: CASSLGALRQETQYF.

This chain uses TRBV5-4 with TRBJ2-2; D remains ambiguous. Per the germline V gene, CDR1 is SGHNT and CDR2 is YYREEE (reference sequence). CDR3 length equals 16 residues. The V and J ends lost 4 bases and 0 bases respectively, with 13 bases between them. The CDR3 loop is CASSRVEQSNTGELFF. CDR3 sequence (DNA): TGTGCCAGCAGCCGGGTCGAACAATCGAACACCGGGGAGCTGTTTTTT.

The chain joins TRBV18 to TRBJ1-1; possibly TRBD1 for D (5 bases). Germline V CDR1 and CDR2: KGHSH, LQKENI. V dropped 4 bases and J dropped 5 bases, with 8 bases sitting between them. This CDR3 region has 12 residues. The CDR3 DNA follows: TGTGCCAGCTCACTCCAGGGTACTGAAGCTTTCTTT. Protein: CASSLQGTEAFF.

The V and J genes are TRBV28 and TRBJ2-5, with TRBD2 identical over 7 bases. The CDR3 loop spans 15 amino acids. The V gene end was trimmed by 2 bases and the J gene end by 3 bases; junction bases not matched to a gene: 6. Germline lookup yields CDR1 MDHEN and CDR2 SYDVKM. The CDR3 nucleotides read TGTGCCAGCAGTTTAATGGGACTACCCAAAGAGACCCAGTACTTC. As protein: CASSLMGLPKETQYF.

This CDR3 is CASSKITGGYDEKLFF. The CDR3, as DNA: TGTGCCAGTAGTAAAATAACAGGGGGCTACGATGAAAAACTGTTTTTT. The chain employs TRBV19 and TRBJ1-4, with 9 bases fitting TRBD1. In germline, CDR1 is LNHDA, CDR2 SQIVND (reference sequence). The CDR3 length is 16 residues. After removal of 4 bases from V and 6 bases from J, the junction contained 9 bases not matched to a gene.

The gene calls are TRBV7-9 and TRBJ2-5; 9 bases are a match to TRBD2. Germline-derived CDR1 and CDR2 are SEHNR and FQNEAQ (reference sequence). The CDR3 totals 14 residues. With 5 bases clipped from V and 5 bases from J, the junction kept 6 bases outside the gene matches. CDR3 in amino acids: CASSLSGSLETQYF. CDR3 nucleotide sequence: TGTGCCAGCAGCCTTAGCGGGAGTTTGGAGACCCAGTACTTC.

CDR3 nucleotide sequence: TGTGCCAACAGGACTAGTTTCTTGCCAGATACGCAGTATTTT. Amino acid sequence: CANRTSFLPDTQYF. V usage is TRBV6-5 and J usage is TRBJ2-3, with 7 bases aligning to TRBD2. The J segment lost 4 bases and the V segment lost 10 bases, leaving 11 bases of the junction unmatched. The CDR3 is 14 residues long. CDR1 is MNHEY, CDR2 SVGAGI, per germline.